A single sample is the source of the 26 T cell receptor beta chains below, sequenced in a study of shared clonotypes between healthy human individuals. Assay used: immunoSEQ multiplex PCR; TCRdb lists only in-frame clones, some missing. The table shows millions of clones, with around 94% occurring only once. The sample was naive CD4+ T cells sorted from blood. Subset: CD45RA+ positively selected. The receptors were sampled from a man between 18 and 29 years old in good health.

The chain couples TRBV7-8 to TRBJ2-1; weak D call: TRBD2 (6 bases). Between the trimmed V and J ends, which lost 5 bases and 0 bases, there was a span of 14 bases. Germline V gives CDR1 SGHVS, CDR2 FQNEAQ. This CDR3 contains 16 residues. The chain's CDR3 is CASSPMTGSSYNEQFF. Written as DNA, the CDR3 is TGTGCCAGCAGCCCGATGACCGGGAGCTCCTACAATGAGCAGTTCTTC. Full variable domain (remainder filled in from reference TRBV7-8 and TRBJ2-1): GAGVSQSPRYKVAKRGQDVALRCDPISGHVSLFWYQQALGQGPEFLTYFQNEAQLDKSGLPSDRFFAERPEGSVSTLKIQRTQQEDSAVYLCASSPMTGSSYNEQFFGPGTRLTVL.

The chain uses TRBV10-3 and TRBJ2-1; no definite D call. This CDR3 is built from 15 residues. Trimming removed 0 bases from V and 9 bases from J, with 15 bases in between. Germline CDR1 ENHRY, CDR2 SYGVKD. CDR3 protein: CAISESRGLRSEQFF. CDR3 nucleotides: TGTGCCATCAGTGAGTCGAGAGGTCTCCGGAGTGAGCAGTTCTTC.

This sequence joins TRBV5-5 and TRBJ2-5; 13 bases line up with TRBD2. Germline lookup yields CDR1 SGHKS and CDR2 YYEKEE (reference sequence). Unmatched junction bases numbered 2, after V lost 1 base and J lost 5 bases. CDR3 size: 15 residues. CDR3 sequence reads: CASSLLLAGGETQYF. CDR3 sequence (DNA): TGTGCCAGCAGCTTGCTACTAGCGGGAGGGGAGACCCAGTACTTC.

The chain links TRBV27 to TRBJ2-5, with a weak D call TRBD1 (6 bases). CDR3 length: 14 amino acids. Per germline, CDR1 MNHEY and CDR2 SMNVEV (reference sequence). V lost 4 bases, J lost 6 bases, and 15 bases lay in between. The CDR3 sequence: CASSSLGAMQTQYF. The CDR3 DNA reads as TGTGCCAGCAGTTCCCTGGGGGCGATGCAGACCCAGTACTTC.

This chain joins TRBV19 and TRBJ1-1, with 9 nucleotides matching TRBD1. The CDR3 is made up of 13 amino acids. V shed 3 bases, J shed 7 bases, and the junction held 3 bases outside the gene matches. The germline gives CDR1 LNHDA, CDR2 SQIVND (reference sequence). CDR3: CASSMTGGFEAFF. The CDR3 DNA reads TGTGCCAGTAGTATGACAGGGGGGTTTGAAGCTTTCTTT.

This chain joins TRBV5-1 and TRBJ2-1, with 9 bases fitting TRBD1. V dropped 5 bases and J dropped 6; count of bases not matched to a gene: 9. The CDR3 consists of 15 residues. Germline lookup yields CDR1 SGHRS and CDR2 YFSETQ. The CDR3 DNA reads TGCGCCAGCAGTCCCCGGACAGGGGAGGGCAATGAGCAGTTCTTC. Amino acids: CASSPRTGEGNEQFF.

Concerning this clone itself: Other nucleotide sequences in the sample specify the same CDR3. This sequence joins TRBV5-4 and TRBJ1-2; no clear D. The CDR3 is made up of 14 amino acids. V lost 0 bases to trimming and J lost 2 bases, with 8 bases between them. Germline lookup yields CDR1 SGHNT and CDR2 YYREEE (reference sequence). The chain's CDR3 is CASSLEGRNYGYTF. The CDR3 nucleotides read TGTGCCAGCAGCTTGGAGGGCAGGAACTATGGCTACACCTTC. The variable domain in full, completed from reference TRBV5-4 and TRBJ1-2, reads ETGVTQSPTHLIKTRGQQVTLRCSSQSGHNTVSWYQQALGQGPQFIFQYYREEENGRGNFPPRFSGLQFPNYSSELNVNALELDDSALYLCASSLEGRNYGYTFGSGTRLTVV.

This clone was recorded once. This chain uses TRBV27 with TRBJ2-5; 9 bases fit TRBD1. The CDR3 sequence is 13 residues long. Germline V gene lookup returns CDR1 MNHEY and CDR2 SMNVEV (reference sequence). Trimming took 10 bases from V and 11 from J; bases not matched to a gene: 14. CDR3 bases: TGTGCCACCACCGGGACAGGGACTCGGGAGCAGTACTTC. Its translation is CATTGTGTREQYF.

This chain links TRBV6-6 with TRBJ1-1; D remains unclear. This CDR3 has 12 amino acids. The germline V gene encodes CDR1 MNHNY and CDR2 SVGAGI (reference sequence). V lost 7 bases, J lost 2 bases, and 8 bases lay in between. Here the CDR3 reads CASMNSNTEAFF. Here the CDR3 DNA reads TGTGCCAGCATGAACTCTAACACTGAAGCTTTCTTT.

The V gene is TRBV27, the J gene TRBJ2-5, with 7 bases fitting TRBD2. CDR1 and CDR2 from the germline V gene are MNHEY and SMNVEV (reference sequence). J lost 2 bases, V lost 6 bases, and 9 bases had no gene match. The CDR3 runs to 15 residues. CDR3 protein: CASRKSGNLQETQYF. CDR3 bases: TGTGCCAGCAGGAAGAGCGGGAATCTTCAAGAGACCCAGTACTTC.

The rearrangement uses TRBV6-5 and TRBJ2-2; 7 bases are a match to TRBD2. Per germline, CDR1 MNHEY and CDR2 SVGAGI. The junction had 3 bases not matched to a gene; V was cut back by 9 bases and J by 2 bases. CDR3 length equals 13 residues. CDR3 DNA sequence: TGTGCCAGTGCTAGCGGAAACACCGGGGAGCTGTTTTTT. Residues: CASASGNTGELFF.

The count of this clone is one. V gene TRBV12-5 combines with J gene TRBJ2-1, with D possibly being TRBD2 (5 bases). The CDR3 is 13 amino acids. V lost 5 bases, J lost 5 bases, and 10 bases lay in between. CDR1 is LGHNT and CDR2 is FRNRAP in the germline V gene. Here the CDR3 reads CASGPGLNNEQFF. CDR3 nucleotide sequence: TGTGCTAGTGGTCCTGGACTGAACAATGAGCAGTTCTTC.

Concerning this clone itself: One end of the junction is discordant with germline, which a read error may explain. V is TRBV10-3 and J is TRBJ2-7; possibly TRBD1 or TRBD2 for D (5 bases each). Germline V gene sequence: CDR1 ENHRY, CDR2 SYGVKD. This CDR3 region has 15 residues. Written as DNA, the CDR3 is TGTGCCAGCAGTTACTCCGACAGAGAGGGGAGAGAGCAGTACTTC. It translates to CASSYSDREGREQYF.

This sequence joins TRBV5-1 and TRBJ2-3; D not resolved. V dropped 0 bases and J dropped 1 base, with 9 bases sitting between them. Germline loops: CDR1 SGHRS, CDR2 YFSETQ. CDR3 size: 15 residues. CDR3 sequence: CASSLAVLRTDTQYF. The CDR3 nucleotides are TGCGCCAGCAGCTTGGCGGTACTTCGCACAGATACGCAGTATTTT.

The chain joins TRBV18 to TRBJ2-7, with 8 bases matching TRBD2. V trimming: 2 bases; J trimming: 1 base; junction bases outside the gene matches: 7. The CDR3 has 16 residues. The germline V gene has CDR1 KGHSH and CDR2 LQKENI. CDR3 loop: CASSPSGLAGSYEQYF. The CDR3 DNA reads as TGTGCCAGCTCACCATCAGGTCTAGCGGGTTCCTACGAGCAGTACTTC. The full variable domain, with the rest looked up from reference TRBV18 and TRBJ2-7, is NAGVMQNPRHLVRRRGQEARLRCSPMKGHSHVYWYRQLPEEGLKFMVYLQKENIIDESGMPKERFSAEFPKEGPSILRIQQVVRGDSAAYFCASSPSGLAGSYEQYFGPGTRLTVT.

Turning to this clone: Other DNA sequences in the same sample also yield this CDR3. V is TRBV7-2 and J is TRBJ1-4; the D gene is possibly TRBD1 (5 bases). Germline-derived CDR1 and CDR2 are SGHTA and FQGNSA. The CDR3 runs 15 residues. V shed 1 base and J shed 1 base, with 7 bases lying between them. The CDR3, as DNA: TGTGCCAGCAGCTTAGGGGGACGAACTAATGAAAAACTGTTTTTT. Amino acids: CASSLGGRTNEKLFF.

The J gene is TRBJ2-7, the V gene TRBV7-6, with D possibly being TRBD1 (6 bases). V was pared by 1 base and J by 5 bases, with 15 bases between. Germline V lookup: CDR1 SGHVS, CDR2 FNYEAQ. This CDR3 is 15 amino acids long. The CDR3 protein is CASSLVHRVQNEQYF. The DNA for the CDR3 is TGTGCCAGCAGCTTAGTCCACAGGGTTCAAAACGAGCAGTACTTC. Together with reference TRBV7-6 and TRBJ2-7, the CDR3 gives the full variable domain: GAGVSQSPRYKVTKRGQDVALRCDPISGHVSLYWYRQALGQGPEFLTYFNYEAQQDKSGLPNDRFSAERPEGSISTLTIQRTEQRDSAMYRCASSLVHRVQNEQYFGPGTRLTVT.

A single count supports this clone. A junction boundary mismatches the germline segment, possibly from a read error. V usage is TRBV2 and J usage is TRBJ1-6; D might be TRBD1 (5 bases). Per germline, CDR1 SNHLY and CDR2 FYNNEI. The CDR3 consists of 11 residues. In DNA, the CDR3 is TGTGCCAGCAGCAGGGACTCACACCTCCACTTT. Its protein is CASSRDSHLHF.

The V and J genes are TRBV19 and TRBJ1-6, with a weak D call TRBD1 (6 bases). The CDR3 consists of 16 residues. The V gene lost 1 base and the J gene lost 7 bases, with 14 bases spanning the gap. The germline V gene has CDR1 LNHDA and CDR2 SQIVND (reference sequence). CDR3 DNA: TGTGCCAGTAGTATAGTCGGACAGCGGGACAATTCACCCCTCCACTTT. Translation: CASSIVGQRDNSPLHF.

This clone was observed a single time. The rearrangement links TRBV18 to TRBJ2-5; D unclear. Trimming took off 5 bases at V and 4 bases at J, with 11 bases between the two ends. CDR3 size: 13 residues. Germline CDR1 reads KGHSH; CDR2 reads LQKENI. The CDR3 DNA reads as TGTGCCAGCTCATCGGACCATTTAGAGACCCAGTACTTC. Translation gives CASSSDHLETQYF.

CDR3 bases: TGCGCCAGCAGTAAGGACACAGGCTCCTACAATGAGCAGTTCTTC. Translation gives CASSKDTGSYNEQFF. The gene calls are TRBV10-1 and TRBJ2-1, with D maybe TRBD1 (5 bases). V dropped 5 bases and J dropped 0 bases, with 11 bases sitting between them. Per germline, CDR1 WNHNN and CDR2 SYGVQD (reference sequence). The CDR3 has 15 amino acids.

The V gene is TRBV11-3, the J gene TRBJ2-7; the match to TRBD2 covers 9 bases. This CDR3 has 13 amino acids. Losses at the gene ends were 1 base for V and 6 bases for J; bases not matched to a gene: 1. In germline, CDR1 is SGHNT, CDR2 YENEEA. The CDR3 is CASSLGAGGEQYF. The CDR3 bases are TGTGCCAGCAGCTTAGGAGCGGGAGGCGAGCAGTACTTC.

In nucleotides, the CDR3 is TGTGCCAGCAGCCCCGGACAATCTGATCAGCCCCAGCATTTT. Translation gives CASSPGQSDQPQHF. V gene TRBV7-2 combines with J gene TRBJ1-5; maybe TRBD1 (5 bases). Germline loops: CDR1 SGHTA, CDR2 FQGNSA. This CDR3 spans 14 amino acids. V was trimmed by 5 bases and J by 5 bases, leaving 13 bases between them.

The chain recombines TRBV14 with TRBJ2-6; D gene unclear. Trimming took off 3 bases at V and 0 bases at J, with 9 bases between the two ends. This CDR3 contains 16 residues. Germline V gene lookup returns CDR1 SGHDN and CDR2 FVKESK. The DNA for the CDR3 is TGTGCCAGCAGCCACCAGGTTCCCTCTGGGGCCAACGTCCTGACTTTC. This translates into CASSHQVPSGANVLTF.

This sequence joins TRBV14 and TRBJ1-2; a possible D gene is TRBD1 (5 bases). Per germline, CDR1 SGHDN and CDR2 FVKESK. V lost 2 bases, J lost 4 bases, and 8 bases lay in between. The CDR3 extends over 13 amino acids. CDR3 bases: TGTGCCAGCAGCCAACCTAGGGGCTATGGCTACACCTTC. Its translation: CASSQPRGYGYTF. The full variable domain, rest sourced from reference TRBV14 and TRBJ1-2, is EAGVTQFPSHSVIEKGQTVTLRCDPISGHDNLYWYRRVMGKEIKFLLHFVKESKQDESGMPNNRFLAERTGGTYSTLKVQPAELEDSGVYFCASSQPRGYGYTFGSGTRLTVV.

This sequence joins TRBV5-1 and TRBJ2-5; 8 nucleotides align to TRBD2. Germline V gene sequence: CDR1 SGHRS, CDR2 YFSETQ. V lost 2 bases, J lost 5 bases, and 8 bases stayed unmatched. The CDR3 loop spans 15 amino acids. CDR3 sequence (DNA): TGCGCCAGCAGCTTTCCGGGACTAGGACCGGAGACCCAGTACTTC. Translating it yields CASSFPGLGPETQYF.